These 12 T cell receptor beta chains were all obtained from the same sample, sequenced in a study of beta chain features in type 1 diabetes. Expressed TCRB transcripts were sequenced because the entire RNA isolate underwent reverse transcription. Repertoires were generated with immunoSEQ multiplex PCR, while TCRdb's copy carries only in-frame clones and drops some. The sample records under 450,000 clones, roughly 16% being singletons. Sequencing input: naive CD4+ T cells from blood. These receptors originate from a woman younger than 30 in good health.

CDR3 coding DNA: TGTGCCAGCGGGAAAGGCGGGTTAGGGACCCAGTACTTC. Protein: CASGKGGLGTQYF. The rearrangement joins TRBV6-5 to TRBJ2-5, with D possibly matching TRBD2 (5 bases). CDR3 length equals 13 residues. Germline V gene sequence: CDR1 MNHEY, CDR2 SVGAGI. The V gene lost 8 bases and the J gene lost 7 bases, with 17 bases spanning the gap.

Here the CDR3 reads CASSSLGPGGYTF. CDR3 nucleotides: TGTGCCAGCAGCTCACTAGGCCCCGGGGGCTACACCTTC. V gene TRBV5-6 combines with J gene TRBJ1-2; no firm D call. V was clipped by 3 bases and J by 8 bases, with 14 bases between them. Germline values: CDR1 SGHDT, CDR2 YYEEEE. The CDR3 has 13 residues. The complete variable domain, with remaining parts taken from reference TRBV5-6 and TRBJ1-2, reads DAGVTQSPTHLIKTRGQQVTLRCSPKSGHDTVSWYQQALGQGPQFIFQYYEEEERQRGNFPDRFSGHQFPNYSSELNVNALLLGDSALYLCASSSLGPGGYTFGSGTRLTVV.

This clone came up a few times. The genes are TRBV30 and TRBJ2-1; TRBD2 matches 9 bases. The germline V gene has CDR1 GTSNPN and CDR2 SVGIG (reference sequence). The CDR3 sequence is 16 residues long. The V and J ends lost 1 base and 5 bases, in that order; junction bases with no gene match: 9. The DNA of the CDR3 is TGTGCCTGGAGTGCCCCCAATAGCGGGAGACACAATGAGCAGTTCTTC. Translation: CAWSAPNSGRHNEQFF.

This clone occurred a few times. This chain uses TRBV27 with TRBJ2-4; 9 bases match TRBD2. This CDR3 contains 16 residues. Per germline, CDR1 MNHEY and CDR2 SMNVEV (reference sequence). The J segment lost 7 bases and the V segment lost 8 bases, leaving 15 bases of the junction unmatched. The CDR3 DNA reads as TGTGCCAGCGGCCCTCATCGCGGGAGGGCGGGCAACATTCAGTACTTC. It translates to CASGPHRGRAGNIQYF.

The gene calls are TRBV28 and TRBJ2-3; maybe TRBD1 (6 bases). The CDR3 runs 16 residues. V dropped 4 bases and J dropped 0 bases, with 14 bases sitting between them. Germline-derived CDR1 and CDR2 are MDHEN and SYDVKM. The CDR3 bases are TGTGCCAGCAGTTCCCCGGGGACACACAGCACAGATACGCAGTATTTT. Translation gives CASSSPGTHSTDTQYF.

There are a few counts of this clone. This chain connects TRBV14 to TRBJ2-2, with 9 bases identical to TRBD1. With V trimmed by 3 bases and J by 5 bases, 10 bases remained unmatched. The CDR3 contains 17 residues. Germline CDR1 reads SGHDN; CDR2 reads FVKESK. The CDR3 sequence is CASSHFRGTGNTGELFF. CDR3 sequence (DNA): TGTGCCAGCAGCCACTTCCGCGGGACAGGGAATACCGGGGAGCTGTTTTTT. The full variable domain, its missing parts supplied by reference TRBV14 and TRBJ2-2, is EAGVTQFPSHSVIEKGQTVTLRCDPISGHDNLYWYRRVMGKEIKFLLHFVKESKQDESGMPNNRFLAERTGGTYSTLKVQPAELEDSGVYFCASSHFRGTGNTGELFFGEGSRLTVL.

The CDR3 loop is CSVGSAVQETQYF. CDR3 nucleotide sequence: TGCAGCGTTGGGAGTGCGGTCCAAGAGACCCAGTACTTC. The chain links TRBV29-1 to TRBJ2-5; no clear D gene. The CDR3 has 13 residues. Germline assignment: CDR1 SQVTM and CDR2 ANQGSEA. V lost 4 bases and J lost 1, with 10 bases in between.

This clone was detected only a few times. The chain employs TRBV5-8 and TRBJ1-5; TRBD1 agrees at 7 bases. Trimming removed 4 bases from V and 5 bases from J; junction bases left unmatched: 6. Germline values: CDR1 SGHTS, CDR2 YDEGEE. There are 14 residues in the CDR3. This CDR3 reads CASSRRDRYQPQHF. CDR3 DNA: TGTGCCAGCAGCCGCCGGGACAGATATCAGCCCCAGCATTTT.

In its sample, this clone was seen a few times. The rearrangement joins TRBV6-5 to TRBJ2-7; TRBD2 aligns across 7 bases. The length of the CDR3 is 13 residues. CDR1 and CDR2 from the germline V gene are MNHEY and SVGAGI. The ends lost 2 bases at V and 7 bases at J; junction bases unmatched: 5. The CDR3 loop is CASSYELAREQYF. Written as DNA, the CDR3 is TGTGCCAGCAGTTACGAACTAGCGAGGGAGCAGTACTTC.

The chain recombines TRBV10-3 with TRBJ1-5, with 9 bases that match TRBD1. Germline CDR1 is ENHRY and CDR2 is SYGVKD. The ends lost 5 bases at V and 4 bases at J; junction bases unmatched: 3. CDR3 length: 14 residues. The DNA of the CDR3 is TGTGCCATCAGTCCTGGACAGGGGAATCAGCCCCAGCATTTT. Its protein is CAISPGQGNQPQHF.

This clone was seen more than once but under ten times. The rearrangement uses TRBV28 and TRBJ2-5; a possible D gene is TRBD1 (5 bases). This CDR3 comprises 14 residues. Trimming shortened V by 5 bases and J by 6 bases, and 16 bases separated the two germline ends. Per germline, CDR1 MDHEN and CDR2 SYDVKM. The CDR3 loop is CASSLDGRVKTQYF. CDR3 nucleotides: TGTGCCAGCAGTCTGGATGGCAGGGTAAAGACCCAGTACTTC.

The rearrangement links TRBV2 to TRBJ2-2; D gene ambiguous. This CDR3 is built from 14 residues. Germline CDR1 reads SNHLY; CDR2 reads FYNNEI. The V gene lost 2 bases and the J gene lost 5 bases, with 9 bases spanning the gap. This CDR3 reads CASSEIDSTGELFF. The CDR3 DNA reads TGTGCCAGCAGTGAAATAGACTCTACCGGGGAGCTGTTTTTT. The full variable domain, completed using reference TRBV2 and TRBJ2-2, is EPEVTQTPSHQVTQMGQEVILRCVPISNHLYFYWYRQILGQKVEFLVSFYNNEISEKSEIFDDQFSVERPDGSNFTLKIRSTKLEDSAMYFCASSEIDSTGELFFGEGSRLTVL.